Listed below are T cell receptor beta chains from one sample, sequenced in a study of identifying expanded T cells in peripheral blood. Only in-frame clones appear in the TCRdb table, and some are missing; sequencing was by immunoSEQ multiplex PCR. The table includes some 81,000 clones, roughly 86% detected once. Source material: blood. Every receptor here comes from a person aged 18 to 75 in good health. Each CDR3 is given with its conserved first and last residue. The order of the fields is D gene, V gene, J gene, clone size, CDR3 protein, CDR3 DNA. The D gene is left open where the match is weak. Rows may omit the clone size; those that give it use once, few, many or a size class.

D gene: NA; V gene: TRBV7-2; J gene: TRBJ2-1; clone size: once; CDR3 protein: CASALSSGTYNEQFF; CDR3 DNA: TGTGCCAGCGCCTTGTCCTCGGGGACCTACAATGAGCAGTTCTTC
D gene: NA; V gene: TRBV9; J gene: TRBJ2-3; clone size: NA; CDR3 protein: CASSGRAGTSTDTQYF; CDR3 DNA: TGTGCCAGCAGCGGTAGGGCGGGAACTAGCACAGATACGCAGTATTTT
D gene: TRBD1; V gene: TRBV5-4; J gene: TRBJ2-1; clone size: NA; CDR3 protein: CAAQGSDNEQFF; CDR3 DNA: TGTGCCGCACAGGGGTCTGACAATGAGCAGTTCTTC
D gene: NA; V gene: TRBV5-6; J gene: TRBJ1-2; clone size: NA; CDR3 protein: CASSPTENYYGYTF; CDR3 DNA: TGTGCCAGCAGCCCAACCGAAAATTACTATGGCTACACCTTC
D gene: NA; V gene: TRBV28; J gene: TRBJ1-5; clone size: few; CDR3 protein: CASTPQVVAGVKPQHF; CDR3 DNA: TGTGCCAGCACTCCCCAAGTGGTAGCAGGGGTAAAGCCCCAGCATTTT
D gene: TRBD2; V gene: TRBV5-1; J gene: TRBJ2-3; clone size: NA; CDR3 protein: CASNPGGDTQYF; CDR3 DNA: TGCGCCAGCAATCCGGGGGGAGATACGCAGTATTTT
D gene: NA; V gene: TRBV5-5; J gene: TRBJ1-1; clone size: NA; CDR3 protein: CASSLGQMNTEAFF; CDR3 DNA: TGTGCCAGCAGCTTGGGACAGATGAACACTGAAGCTTTCTTT
D gene: TRBD2; V gene: TRBV7-3; J gene: TRBJ2-7; clone size: NA; CDR3 protein: CASSLVDPLAGGYEQYF; CDR3 DNA: TGTGCCAGCAGCTTAGTGGATCCTTTAGCGGGAGGTTACGAGCAGTACTTC
D gene: NA; V gene: TRBV10-3; J gene: TRBJ2-1; clone size: NA; CDR3 protein: CAISESDEQFF; CDR3 DNA: TGTGCCATCAGTGAGTCGGATGAGCAGTTCTTC
D gene: TRBD1; V gene: TRBV7-3; J gene: TRBJ2-3; clone size: NA; CDR3 protein: CASSLIGQGTGSDTQYF; CDR3 DNA: TGTGCCAGCAGCTTAATAGGACAGGGCACAGGTTCGGATACGCAGTATTTT
D gene: TRBD2; V gene: TRBV28; J gene: TRBJ2-2; clone size: NA; CDR3 protein: CASSYSGIRKSSTGELFF; CDR3 DNA: TGTGCCAGCAGTTATAGCGGGATAAGGAAAAGCTCCACCGGGGAGCTGTTTTTT
D gene: NA; V gene: TRBV23-1; J gene: TRBJ1-1; clone size: NA; CDR3 protein: CASSHPAGHLNTEAFF; CDR3 DNA: TGCGCCAGCAGTCACCCCGCGGGGCACCTGAACACTGAAGCTTTCTTT
D gene: TRBD2; V gene: TRBV19; J gene: TRBJ2-7; clone size: NA; CDR3 protein: CASSPLGEGYYEQYF; CDR3 DNA: TGTGCCAGTAGTCCCTTAGGGGAGGGGTACTACGAGCAGTACTTC
D gene: NA; V gene: TRBV29-1; J gene: TRBJ1-2; clone size: NA; CDR3 protein: CSVGEGNGYTF; CDR3 DNA: TGCAGCGTTGGGGAGGGAAATGGCTACACCTTC
D gene: TRBD1; V gene: TRBV28; J gene: TRBJ1-1; clone size: NA; CDR3 protein: CASRVRTGRTEAFF; CDR3 DNA: TGTGCCAGCAGGGTACGGACAGGGAGGACTGAAGCTTTCTTT
D gene: TRBD1; V gene: TRBV28; J gene: TRBJ2-2; clone size: few; CDR3 protein: CASRADRVSNTGELFF; CDR3 DNA: TGTGCCAGCAGAGCTGACAGGGTTTCGAACACCGGGGAGCTGTTTTTT
D gene: NA; V gene: TRBV11-2; J gene: TRBJ2-3; clone size: NA; CDR3 protein: CASSPLRSTDTQYF; CDR3 DNA: TGTGCCAGCAGCCCTCTAAGGAGCACAGATACGCAGTATTTT
D gene: NA; V gene: TRBV9; J gene: TRBJ2-7; clone size: NA; CDR3 protein: CASSVEGGPYEQYF; CDR3 DNA: TGTGCCAGCAGCGTAGAGGGCGGCCCCTACGAGCAGTACTTC
D gene: NA; V gene: TRBV4-3; J gene: TRBJ2-2; clone size: NA; CDR3 protein: CASSQGFDTGELFF; CDR3 DNA: TGCGCCAGCAGCCAAGGGTTCGACACCGGGGAGCTGTTTTTT
D gene: NA; V gene: TRBV11-3; J gene: TRBJ2-3; clone size: NA; CDR3 protein: CASSTGTDTQYF; CDR3 DNA: TGTGCCAGCAGCACAGGGACAGATACGCAGTATTTT
D gene: NA; V gene: TRBV11-1; J gene: TRBJ2-7; clone size: NA; CDR3 protein: CASSSGHFYEQYF; CDR3 DNA: TGTGCCAGCAGCTCGGGACACTTCTACGAGCAGTACTTC
D gene: NA; V gene: TRBV29-1; J gene: TRBJ2-5; clone size: NA; CDR3 protein: CSAKSTGSETQYF; CDR3 DNA: TGCAGCGCCAAATCGACAGGATCAGAGACCCAGTACTTC
D gene: NA; V gene: TRBV28; J gene: TRBJ2-3; clone size: NA; CDR3 protein: CASSFPPSYTQYF; CDR3 DNA: TGTGCCAGCAGTTTCCCTCCTTCTTATACGCAGTATTTT
D gene: NA; V gene: TRBV28; J gene: TRBJ1-5; clone size: many; CDR3 protein: CASKEQWDQPQHF; CDR3 DNA: TGTGCCAGCAAAGAGCAATGGGATCAGCCCCAGCATTTT
D gene: NA; V gene: TRBV9; J gene: TRBJ2-1; clone size: once; CDR3 protein: CASSVGDGSTEQFF; CDR3 DNA: TGTGCCAGCAGCGTAGGAGACGGGAGTACTGAGCAGTTCTTC